This T cell receptor beta chain was obtained from a study of glioma-infiltrating T cells after dendritic cell vaccination. Study-level information: Patients received autologous tumor lysate-pulsed dendritic cell vaccination between about 2002 and 2013.

TCRB CDR3 was amplified from 2 ug genomic DNA or less. Profiled with immunoSEQ multiplex PCR; TCRdb holds only in-frame clones, not every one. This sample carries roughly 100,000 clones, roughly 79% of them seen once, and the ten largest clones take 10% to 15%. Study results and caveats: The cohort had few patients with full blood and tumor sets.

A word on this clone: The antigen is unknown.

V was shortened by 2 bases and J by 3 bases, with 14 bases between the two germline ends. CDR1 and CDR2 (germline): GTSNPN, SVGIG (reference sequence). The CDR3 extends over 15 amino acids. Fresh-frozen tumor tissue and more than two years of survival data were available for all. V and J are TRBV30 and TRBJ1-5; D is ambiguous. The clonotype comes from a human donor with glioblastoma. The specimen was blood, collected before dendritic cell vaccination. This CDR3 is CAWSRPMRFNQPQHF. CDR3 nucleotides: TGTGCCTGGAGTCGACCCATGAGGTTCAATCAGCCCCAGCATTTT.